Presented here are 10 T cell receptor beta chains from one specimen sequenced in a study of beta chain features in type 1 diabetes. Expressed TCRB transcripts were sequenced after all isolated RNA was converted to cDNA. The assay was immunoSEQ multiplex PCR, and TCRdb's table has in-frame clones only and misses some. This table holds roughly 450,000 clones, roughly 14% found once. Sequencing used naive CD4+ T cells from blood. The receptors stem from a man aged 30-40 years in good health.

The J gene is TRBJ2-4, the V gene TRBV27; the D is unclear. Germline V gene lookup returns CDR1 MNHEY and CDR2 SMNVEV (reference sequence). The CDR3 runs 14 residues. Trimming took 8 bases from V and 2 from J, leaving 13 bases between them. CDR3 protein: CASSNLGTKNIQYF. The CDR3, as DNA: TGTGCCAGCTCGAACCTTGGAACCAAAAACATTCAGTACTTC.

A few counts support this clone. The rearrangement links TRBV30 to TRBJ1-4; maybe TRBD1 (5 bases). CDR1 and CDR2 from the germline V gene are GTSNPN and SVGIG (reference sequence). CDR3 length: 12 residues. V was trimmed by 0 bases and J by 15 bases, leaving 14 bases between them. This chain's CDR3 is CAWSVHGGEVFF. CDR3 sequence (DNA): TGTGCCTGGAGTGTACACGGGGGGGAAGTGTTTTTT. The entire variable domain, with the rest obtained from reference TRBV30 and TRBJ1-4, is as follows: SQTIHQWPATLVQPVGSPLSLECTVEGTSNPNLYWYRQAAGRGLQLLFYSVGIGQISSEVPQNLSASRPQDRQFILSSKKLLLSDSGFYLCAWSVHGGEVFFGSGTQLSVL.

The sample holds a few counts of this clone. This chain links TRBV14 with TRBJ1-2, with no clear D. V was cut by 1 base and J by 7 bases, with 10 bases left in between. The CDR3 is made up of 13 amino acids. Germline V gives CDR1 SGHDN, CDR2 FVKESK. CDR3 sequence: CASSQGHASGYTF. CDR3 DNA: TGTGCCAGCAGCCAAGGACATGCGTCTGGCTACACCTTC.

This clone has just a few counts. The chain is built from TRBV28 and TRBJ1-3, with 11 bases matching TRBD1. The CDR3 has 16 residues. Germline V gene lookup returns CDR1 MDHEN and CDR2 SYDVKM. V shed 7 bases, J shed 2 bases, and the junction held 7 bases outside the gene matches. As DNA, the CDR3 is TGTGCCAGCACCACGTCGGGACAGGGGGCTGGAAACACCATATATTTT. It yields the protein CASTTSGQGAGNTIYF.

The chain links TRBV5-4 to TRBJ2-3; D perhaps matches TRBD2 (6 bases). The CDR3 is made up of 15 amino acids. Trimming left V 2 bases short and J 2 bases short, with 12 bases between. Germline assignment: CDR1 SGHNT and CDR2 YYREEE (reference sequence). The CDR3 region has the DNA TGTGCCAGCAGCTTATCGCGGGGATACACAGATACGCAGTATTTT. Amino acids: CASSLSRGYTDTQYF.

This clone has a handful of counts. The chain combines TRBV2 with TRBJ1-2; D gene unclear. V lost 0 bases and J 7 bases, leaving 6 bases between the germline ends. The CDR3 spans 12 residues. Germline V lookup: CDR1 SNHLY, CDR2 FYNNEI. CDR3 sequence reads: CASSEAGGGYTF. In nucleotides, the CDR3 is TGTGCCAGCAGTGAAGCCGGCGGTGGCTACACCTTC.

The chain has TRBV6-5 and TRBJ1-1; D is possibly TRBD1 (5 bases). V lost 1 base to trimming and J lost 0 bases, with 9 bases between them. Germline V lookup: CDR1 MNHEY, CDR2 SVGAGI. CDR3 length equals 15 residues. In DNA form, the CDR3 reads TGTGCCAGCAGTTACTTAGGGGCCGTGAACACTGAAGCTTTCTTT. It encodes CASSYLGAVNTEAFF.

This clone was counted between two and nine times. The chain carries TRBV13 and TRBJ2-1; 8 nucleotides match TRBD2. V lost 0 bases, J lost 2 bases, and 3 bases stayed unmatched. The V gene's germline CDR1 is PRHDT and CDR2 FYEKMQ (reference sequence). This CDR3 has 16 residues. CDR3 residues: CASSLGGRVPYNEQFF. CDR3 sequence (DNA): TGTGCCAGCAGCTTAGGCGGGAGGGTCCCCTACAATGAGCAGTTCTTC.

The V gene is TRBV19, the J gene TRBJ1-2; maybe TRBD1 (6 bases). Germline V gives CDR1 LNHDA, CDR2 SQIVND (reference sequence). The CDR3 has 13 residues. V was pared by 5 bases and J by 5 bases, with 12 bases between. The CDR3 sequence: CASSADRFYGYTF. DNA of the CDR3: TGTGCCAGTAGTGCTGACAGGTTTTATGGCTACACCTTC.

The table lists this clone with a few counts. The CDR3 loop reads CSVAGQWETQYF. The CDR3 DNA reads TGCAGCGTGGCGGGACAGTGGGAGACCCAGTACTTC. The V call is TRBV29-1, the J call TRBJ2-5; maybe TRBD1 (7 bases). V was clipped by 6 bases and J by 5 bases, with 13 bases between them. This CDR3 region has 12 residues. The germline V gene has CDR1 SQVTM and CDR2 ANQGSEA.